One sample yielded the 3 T cell receptor beta chains listed below, sequenced in a study of long-term antiretroviral therapy in people with HIV. Survey level was the resolution at which the v3.0 immunoSEQ assay ran. Sequencing used immunoSEQ multiplex PCR; TCRdb keeps in-frame clones, though not all of them. The sample yields tens of thousands of clones, about 95% seen once. This specimen was unsorted PBMCs, taken 3.7 years after starting antiretroviral therapy. The source of these receptors is a woman in her 50s with HIV.

The CDR3 DNA reads as TGTGCCAGTAGTATAAACCCCGGTCAGCGACCCGGGGAGCTGTTTTTT. Translation: CASSINPGQRPGELFF. The V gene is TRBV19, the J gene TRBJ2-2; no firm D call. Germline V gives CDR1 LNHDA, CDR2 SQIVND (reference sequence). Trimming took 2 bases from V and 6 from J, leaving 16 bases between them. The CDR3 is made up of 16 amino acids.

The rearrangement links TRBV10-2 to TRBJ2-1; 13 bases are a match to TRBD2. The CDR3 runs to 15 residues. In germline, CDR1 is WSHSY, CDR2 SAAADI. V trimming: 2 bases; J trimming: 9 bases; junction bases outside the gene matches: 4. CDR3 nucleotides: TGCGCCAGCAGTGAGCCCAGACTAGCGGGGGGTGAGCAGTTCTTC. Encoded protein: CASSEPRLAGGEQFF.

J is TRBJ1-6 and V is TRBV9; D may be TRBD1 (6 bases). Germline V CDR1 and CDR2: SGDLS, YYNGEE. The V end was cut by 2 bases, the J end by 10 bases, with 13 bases between. The CDR3 consists of 14 residues. The CDR3, as DNA: TGTGCCAGCAGCGTTGACACAGGGTCCTCACCCCTCCACTTT. Its translation: CASSVDTGSSPLHF.